The clone carrying this T cell receptor (beta chain) was picked up a small number of times. These data come from a study of blood T cell repertoires in COVID-19. Background on the study: Italy, Spain and the United States were the sources of the convalescent and acute COVID-19 samples. T cells, B-cell-depleted T cells, or PBMCs supplied cDNA or gDNA.

Per the original methods: Scientists estimated how many nucleated cells there were by amplifying reference gene primers. Sequenced by immunoSEQ multiplex PCR; TCRdb stores in-frame clones only, minus some. V and J calls and clone size are copied from that table; D and trimming were computed from the DNA. This sample has about 180,000 clones, with approximately 85% found just once. Germline V gene data show CDR1 as LGHDT and CDR2 as YNNKEL (reference sequence). This CDR3 has 17 residues. Trimming took 4 bases from V and 0 from J, leaving 15 bases between them. The sequencing input was peripheral blood. This receptor was obtained from a man aged 60-69 years with acute or convalescent COVID-19. This chain connects TRBV3-1 (or the pseudogene TRBV3-2) to TRBJ1-4; a possible D gene is TRBD1 (5 bases). The CDR3 DNA reads TGTGCCAGCAGCCCCCGGGACTCACTCTCAACTAATGAAAAACTGTTTTTT. Translating gives CASSPRDSLSTNEKLFF.